This TCR beta chain is from a study of blood T cell repertoires in COVID-19 (TCRdb year 2020). Regarding the research as a whole: The collaborator samples originated in the United States, Italy and Spain and spanned the acute and convalescent phases of COVID-19. Samples came from the ongoing ImmuneRACE study (first 160 participants) plus 1,254 subjects from 6 global collaborators. Subjects who had been exposed to COVID-19, were actively infected with it, or had recovered from it provided the deeply sampled blood TCRbeta repertoires that made up the dataset. Where available, HLA class I and class II types were obtained from metadata supplied by the sample provider rather than from assay-based typing. A de-identified subject ID, COVID-19 status, age in years and sex were almost always included in the sample metadata. The prospective study material was composed of cDNA or gDNA derived from T cells, B-cell-depleted T cells, or PBMCs. The repertoires were released in a freely available public database meant as a resource for research on the immune response to SARS-CoV-2. The study at large found these results: How much clinical and demographic metadata was included differed by source and by participant, and the metadata was provided uncurated.

Concerning this clone: There is no known antigen for this receptor. No base quality information exists; no much larger clone differs at one position.

The CDR3 measures 14 amino acids from cysteine to phenylalanine. Only CDR3 DNA is held: 42 bases, read in frame from base 1. Taken from the germline V gene, the CDR1 and CDR2 loops are SGHDN and FVKESK. Trimming at the junction amounts to 3 bases on V and 4 bases on J, and the germline ends lie 10 bases apart. The immunoSEQ Assay, a bias-controlled multiplex PCR, was used to amplify TCRbeta CDR3 regions from genomic DNA. Per the authors' processing: The number of nucleated cells in each sample was estimated from the amplification of reference gene primers within the assay. To quantify the absolute abundance of each unique TCRbeta CDR3 rearrangement, sequence reads were collapsed and filtered. For each sample, productive Simpson clonality was calculated as the square root of Simpson's diversity index over productive rearrangements. TCRdb re-hosts the immuneACCESS table, in-frame sequences only. Its copies lack some clones; in the studies checked, an unresolved V gene accounts for under half of them, and the cause for the rest is not known. The DNA gave D and trimming, while V, J and clone size come from that table. For this sample the table gives 120,000 to 150,000 clones, of which roughly 80% were detected only once. Approximately 9.5% of the sample rests with the top ten.

Each collaborating institution followed its own protocols to collect whole blood in K2EDTA tubes. For TCRbeta analysis, collaborators shipped samples in one of three forms: frozen whole blood, isolated PBMCs, or DNA extracted from either of those sample types. Here the chain combines TRBV14 and TRBJ1-5, and possibly TRBD1, on 6 matching bases. The sequence was obtained from a woman aged 80 or older in a cohort sampled during active or convalescent COVID-19. The sample consisted of peripheral blood. The CDR3 protein sequence reads: CASSHGGTNQPQHF. The nucleotide sequence reads TGTGCCAGCAGCCACGGGGGGACAAATCAGCCCCAGCATTTT.